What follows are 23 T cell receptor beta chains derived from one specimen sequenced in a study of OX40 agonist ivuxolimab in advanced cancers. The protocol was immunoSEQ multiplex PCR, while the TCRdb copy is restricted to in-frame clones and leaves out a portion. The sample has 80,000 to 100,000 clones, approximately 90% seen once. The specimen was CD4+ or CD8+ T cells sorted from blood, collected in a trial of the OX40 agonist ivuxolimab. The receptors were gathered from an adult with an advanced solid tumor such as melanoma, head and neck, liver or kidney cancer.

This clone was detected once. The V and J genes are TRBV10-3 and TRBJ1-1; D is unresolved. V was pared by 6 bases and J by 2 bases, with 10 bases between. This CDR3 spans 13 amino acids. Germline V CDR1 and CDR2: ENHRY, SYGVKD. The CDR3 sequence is CAIRSDTNTEAFF. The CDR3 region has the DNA TGTGCCATCAGGAGCGACACTAACACTGAAGCTTTCTTT.

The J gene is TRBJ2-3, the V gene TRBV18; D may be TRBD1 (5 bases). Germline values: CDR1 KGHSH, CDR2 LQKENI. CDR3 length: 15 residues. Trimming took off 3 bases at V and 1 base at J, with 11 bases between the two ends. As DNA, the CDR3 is TGTGCCAGCTCACCCCAGGGAATAGGCACAGATACGCAGTATTTT. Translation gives CASSPQGIGTDTQYF. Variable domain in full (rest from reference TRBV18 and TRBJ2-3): NAGVMQNPRHLVRRRGQEARLRCSPMKGHSHVYWYRQLPEEGLKFMVYLQKENIIDESGMPKERFSAEFPKEGPSILRIQQVVRGDSAAYFCASSPQGIGTDTQYFGPGTRLTVL.

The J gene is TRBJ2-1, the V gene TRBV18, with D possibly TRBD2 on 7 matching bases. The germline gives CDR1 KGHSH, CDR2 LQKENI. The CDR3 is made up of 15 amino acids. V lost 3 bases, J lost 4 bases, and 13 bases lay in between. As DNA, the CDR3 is TGTGCCAGCTCACCTGTCGGGGGGCGGTACAATGAGCAGTTCTTC. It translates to CASSPVGGRYNEQFF.

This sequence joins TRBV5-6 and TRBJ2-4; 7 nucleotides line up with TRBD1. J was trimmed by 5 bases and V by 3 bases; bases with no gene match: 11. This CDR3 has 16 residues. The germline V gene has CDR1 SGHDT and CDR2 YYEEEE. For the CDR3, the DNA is TGTGCCAGCAGCTCCGAACAGGGGTTGATCCAAAACATTCAGTACTTC. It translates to CASSSEQGLIQNIQYF. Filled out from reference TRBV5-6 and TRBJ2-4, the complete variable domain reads DAGVTQSPTHLIKTRGQQVTLRCSPKSGHDTVSWYQQALGQGPQFIFQYYEEEERQRGNFPDRFSGHQFPNYSSELNVNALLLGDSALYLCASSSEQGLIQNIQYFGAGTRLSVL.

The CDR3 nucleotides read TGCGCCAGCAGCTTGGCCCTCAATAACTATGGCTACACCTTC. Translated, it gives CASSLALNNYGYTF. This chain joins TRBV5-1 and TRBJ1-2; no clear D gene. Trimming pared 0 bases from V and 1 base from J, leaving 7 bases between. The CDR3 is made up of 14 amino acids. Germline CDR1 SGHRS, CDR2 YFSETQ.

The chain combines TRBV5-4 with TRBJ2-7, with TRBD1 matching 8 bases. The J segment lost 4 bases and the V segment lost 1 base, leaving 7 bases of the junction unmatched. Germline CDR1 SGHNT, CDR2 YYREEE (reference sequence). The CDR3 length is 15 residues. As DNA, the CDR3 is TGTGCCAGCAGCTTGAGGCAGGGGGCGGGTTACGAGCAGTACTTC. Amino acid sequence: CASSLRQGAGYEQYF.

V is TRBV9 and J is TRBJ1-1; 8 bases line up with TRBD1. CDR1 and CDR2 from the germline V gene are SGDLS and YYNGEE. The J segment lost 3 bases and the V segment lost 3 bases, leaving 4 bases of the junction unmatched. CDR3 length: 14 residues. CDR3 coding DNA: TGTGCCAGCAGCGGATCAGGGGGCCACACTGAAGCTTTCTTT. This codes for CASSGSGGHTEAFF.

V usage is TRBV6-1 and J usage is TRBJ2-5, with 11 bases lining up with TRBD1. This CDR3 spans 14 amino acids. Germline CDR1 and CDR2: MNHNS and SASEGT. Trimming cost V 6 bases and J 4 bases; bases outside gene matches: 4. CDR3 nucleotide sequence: TGTGCCAGCAGCCGGGGACAGGGGGGAGAGACCCAGTACTTC. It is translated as CASSRGQGGETQYF.

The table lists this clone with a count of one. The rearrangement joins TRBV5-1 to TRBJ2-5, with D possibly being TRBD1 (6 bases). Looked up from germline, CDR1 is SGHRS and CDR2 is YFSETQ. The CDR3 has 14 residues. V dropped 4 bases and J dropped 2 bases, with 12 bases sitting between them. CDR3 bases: TGCGCCAGCAGCCAGAACAGGGTACAAGAGACCCAGTACTTC. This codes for CASSQNRVQETQYF.

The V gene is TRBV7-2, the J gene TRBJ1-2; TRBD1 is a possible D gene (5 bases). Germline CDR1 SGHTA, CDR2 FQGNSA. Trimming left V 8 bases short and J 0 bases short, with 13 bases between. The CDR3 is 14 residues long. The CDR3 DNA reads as TGTGCCAGCGGCAGGGAGAGAGCTAACTATGGCTACACCTTC. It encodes CASGRERANYGYTF.

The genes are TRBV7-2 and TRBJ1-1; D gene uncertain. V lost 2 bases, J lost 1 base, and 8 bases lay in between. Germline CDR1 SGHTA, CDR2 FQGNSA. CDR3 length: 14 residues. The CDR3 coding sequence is TGTGCCAGCAGCTTAATGGTAACGAACACTGAAGCTTTCTTT. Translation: CASSLMVTNTEAFF.

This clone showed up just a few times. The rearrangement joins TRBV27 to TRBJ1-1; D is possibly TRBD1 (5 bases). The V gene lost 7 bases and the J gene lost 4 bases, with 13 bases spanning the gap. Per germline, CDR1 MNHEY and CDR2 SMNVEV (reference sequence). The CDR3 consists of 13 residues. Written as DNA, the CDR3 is TGTGCCAGCAAAGAGGGGAGTCGCACTGAAGCTTTCTTT. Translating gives CASKEGSRTEAFF.

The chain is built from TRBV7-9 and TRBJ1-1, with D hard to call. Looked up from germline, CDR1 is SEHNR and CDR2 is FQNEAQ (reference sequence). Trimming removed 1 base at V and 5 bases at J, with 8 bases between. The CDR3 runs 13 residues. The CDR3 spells CASSLDLGTEAFF. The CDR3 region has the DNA TGTGCCAGCAGCTTAGATTTGGGAACTGAAGCTTTCTTT.

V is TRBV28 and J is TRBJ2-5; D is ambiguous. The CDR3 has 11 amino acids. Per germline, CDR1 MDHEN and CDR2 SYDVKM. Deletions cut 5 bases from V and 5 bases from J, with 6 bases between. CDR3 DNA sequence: TGTGCCAGCAGTAACGTGGAGACCCAGTACTTC. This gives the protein CASSNVETQYF.

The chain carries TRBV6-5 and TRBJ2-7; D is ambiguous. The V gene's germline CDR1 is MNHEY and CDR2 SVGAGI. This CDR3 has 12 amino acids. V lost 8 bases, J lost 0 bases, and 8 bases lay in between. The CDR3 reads CASRKSSYEQYF. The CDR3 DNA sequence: TGTGCCAGCCGGAAGAGCTCCTACGAGCAGTACTTC.

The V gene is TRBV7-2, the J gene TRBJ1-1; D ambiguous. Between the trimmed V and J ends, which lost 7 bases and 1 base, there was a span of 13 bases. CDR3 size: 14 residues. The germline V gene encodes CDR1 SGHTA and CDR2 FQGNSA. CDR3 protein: CASNRGRANTEAFF. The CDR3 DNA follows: TGTGCCAGCAACCGTGGACGGGCGAACACTGAAGCTTTCTTT.

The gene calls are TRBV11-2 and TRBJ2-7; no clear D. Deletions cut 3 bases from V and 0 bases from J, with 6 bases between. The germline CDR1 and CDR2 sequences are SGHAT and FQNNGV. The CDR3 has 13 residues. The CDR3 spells CASSFGDSYEQYF. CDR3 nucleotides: TGTGCCAGCAGCTTTGGGGACTCCTACGAGCAGTACTTC.

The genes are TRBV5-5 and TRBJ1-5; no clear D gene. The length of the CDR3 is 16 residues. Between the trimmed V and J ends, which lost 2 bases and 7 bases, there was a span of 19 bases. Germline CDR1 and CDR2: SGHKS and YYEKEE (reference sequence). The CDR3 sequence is CASSFSAGVVDQPQHF. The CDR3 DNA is TGTGCCAGCAGCTTTTCTGCAGGAGTGGTGGACCAGCCCCAGCATTTT.

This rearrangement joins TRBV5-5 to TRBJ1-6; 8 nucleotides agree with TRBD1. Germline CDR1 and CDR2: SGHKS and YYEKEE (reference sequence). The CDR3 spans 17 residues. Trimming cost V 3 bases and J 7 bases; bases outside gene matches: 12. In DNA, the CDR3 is TGTGCCAGCAGCTCCAGGACAGGGTGGGTGGAAAATTCACCCCTCCACTTT. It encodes CASSSRTGWVENSPLHF.

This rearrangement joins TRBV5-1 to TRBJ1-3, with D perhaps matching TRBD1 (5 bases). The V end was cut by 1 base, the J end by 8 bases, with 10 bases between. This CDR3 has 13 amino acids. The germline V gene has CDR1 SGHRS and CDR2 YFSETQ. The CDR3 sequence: CASSLSGPDTIYF. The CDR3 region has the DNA TGCGCCAGCAGCTTGTCAGGGCCCGACACCATATATTTT.

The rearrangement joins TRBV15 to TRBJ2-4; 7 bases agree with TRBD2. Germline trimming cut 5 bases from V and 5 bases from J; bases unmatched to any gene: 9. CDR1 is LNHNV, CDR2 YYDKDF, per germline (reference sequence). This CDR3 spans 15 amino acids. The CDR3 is CATSGQRGVENIQYF. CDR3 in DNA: TGTGCCACCAGCGGTCAACGGGGGGTTGAAAACATTCAGTACTTC.

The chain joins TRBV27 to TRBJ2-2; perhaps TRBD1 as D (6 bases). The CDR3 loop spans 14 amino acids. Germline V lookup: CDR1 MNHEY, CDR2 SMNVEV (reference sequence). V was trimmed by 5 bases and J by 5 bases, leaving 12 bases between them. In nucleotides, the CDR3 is TGTGCCAGCAGTCCAGTAAGGGGGACCGGGGAGCTGTTTTTT. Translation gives CASSPVRGTGELFF.

The CDR3 sequence: CATQGAGQGLNTEAFF. Written as DNA, the CDR3 is TGTGCCACCCAAGGCGCTGGACAGGGATTGAACACTGAAGCTTTCTTT. The gene calls are TRBV18 and TRBJ1-1; 8 bases agree with TRBD1. After removal of 10 bases from V and 0 bases from J, the junction contained 13 bases not matched to a gene. The CDR3 has 16 residues. CDR1 and CDR2 from the germline V gene are KGHSH and LQKENI.